The clone carrying this T cell receptor beta chain was seen a few times. Its cognate antigen is unknown. Expressed TCRB transcripts got sequenced, as all isolated RNA was reverse transcribed. Using immunoSEQ multiplex PCR, the repertoire was profiled, and TCRdb retains in-frame clones only, with some absent. The profile shows 300,000 to 350,000 clones, 8% of them singletons. These data come from a study of beta chain features in type 1 diabetes. Notes on the study in general: Here, the possible influence of HLA type (on TCRB rearrangement) remained unresolved. Sampled from patients, naive, central memory and Treg TCRB repertoires appeared more similar than those sampled from healthy donors.

Post-sort purity exceeded 95% for all sorted populations. V lost 1 base to trimming and J lost 2 bases, with 11 bases between them. This CDR3 region has 15 residues. Germline V gives CDR1 LGHNA, CDR2 YNFKEQ. J is TRBJ1-1 and V is TRBV4-2, with D maybe TRBD1 (5 bases). Material: central memory CD4+ T cells from blood. This TCR was sampled from a woman younger than 35 in good health. The CDR3 sequence is CASSQVLGLNTEAFF. CDR3 coding DNA: TGTGCCAGCAGCCAAGTCTTGGGACTAAACACTGAAGCTTTCTTT.